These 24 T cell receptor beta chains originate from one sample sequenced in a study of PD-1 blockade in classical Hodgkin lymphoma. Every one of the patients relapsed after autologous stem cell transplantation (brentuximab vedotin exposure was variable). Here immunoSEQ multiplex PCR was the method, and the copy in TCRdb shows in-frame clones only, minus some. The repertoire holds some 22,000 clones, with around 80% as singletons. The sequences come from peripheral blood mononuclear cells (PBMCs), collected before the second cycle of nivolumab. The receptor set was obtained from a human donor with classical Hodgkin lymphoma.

CDR3 sequence: CSVEDRAGGDTQYF. The DNA of the CDR3 is TGCAGCGTTGAAGATCGAGCGGGGGGGGATACGCAGTATTTT. The V call is TRBV29-1, the J call TRBJ2-3; 10 nucleotides agree with TRBD2. V trimming: 0 bases; J trimming: 6 bases; junction bases outside the gene matches: 3. The CDR3 covers 14 residues. CDR1 is SQVTM, CDR2 ANQGSEA, per germline.

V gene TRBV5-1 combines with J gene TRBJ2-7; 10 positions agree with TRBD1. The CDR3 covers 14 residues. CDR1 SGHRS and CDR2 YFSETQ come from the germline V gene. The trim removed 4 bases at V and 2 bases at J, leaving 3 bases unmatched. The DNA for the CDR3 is TGCGCCAGCAGCCTTGGGACAGGGGCCTACGAGCAGTACTTC. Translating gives CASSLGTGAYEQYF.

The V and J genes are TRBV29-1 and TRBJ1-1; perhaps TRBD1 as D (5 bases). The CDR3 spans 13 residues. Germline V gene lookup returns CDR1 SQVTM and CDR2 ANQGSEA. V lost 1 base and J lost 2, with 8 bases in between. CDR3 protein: CSVEGGANTEAFF. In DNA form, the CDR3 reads TGCAGCGTTGAAGGCGGGGCCAACACTGAAGCTTTCTTT.

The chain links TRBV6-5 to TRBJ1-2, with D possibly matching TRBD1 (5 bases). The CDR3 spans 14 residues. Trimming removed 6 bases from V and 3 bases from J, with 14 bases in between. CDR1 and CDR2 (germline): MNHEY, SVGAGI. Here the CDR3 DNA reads TGTGCCAGCAGCTTGGTGCGGGGCGACTATGGCTACACCTTC. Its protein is CASSLVRGDYGYTF.

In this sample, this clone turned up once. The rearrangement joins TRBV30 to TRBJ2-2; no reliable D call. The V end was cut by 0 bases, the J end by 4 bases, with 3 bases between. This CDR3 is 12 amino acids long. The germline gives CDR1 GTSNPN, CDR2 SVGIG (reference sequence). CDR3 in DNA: TGTGCCTGGAGTGTACCCACCGGGGAGCTGTTTTTT. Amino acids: CAWSVPTGELFF.

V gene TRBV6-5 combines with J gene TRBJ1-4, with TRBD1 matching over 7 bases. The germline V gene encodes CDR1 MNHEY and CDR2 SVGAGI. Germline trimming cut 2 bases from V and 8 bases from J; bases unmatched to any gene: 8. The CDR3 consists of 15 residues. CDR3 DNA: TGTGCCAGCAGTTACGAAACAGGGGTTTTGGAAAAACTGTTTTTT. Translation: CASSYETGVLEKLFF.

CDR3 sequence: CATSRDTSGETQYF. The DNA for the CDR3 is TGTGCCACCAGCAGAGATACTAGCGGAGAGACCCAGTACTTC. The chain is built from TRBV15 and TRBJ2-5, with 8 bases fitting TRBD2. The CDR3 runs 14 residues. CDR1 and CDR2 (germline): LNHNV, YYDKDF (reference sequence). V was pared by 0 bases and J by 4 bases, with 1 base of the junction left unmatched.

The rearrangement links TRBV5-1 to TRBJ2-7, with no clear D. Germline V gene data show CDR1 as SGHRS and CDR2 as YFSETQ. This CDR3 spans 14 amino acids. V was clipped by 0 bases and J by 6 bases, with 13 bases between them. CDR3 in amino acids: CASSLEEVGLEQYF. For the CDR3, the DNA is TGCGCCAGCAGCTTGGAAGAGGTAGGGCTCGAGCAGTACTTC.

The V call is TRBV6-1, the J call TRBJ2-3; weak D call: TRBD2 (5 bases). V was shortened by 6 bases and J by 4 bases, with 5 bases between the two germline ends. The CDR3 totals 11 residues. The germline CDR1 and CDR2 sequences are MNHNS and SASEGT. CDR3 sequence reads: CASRRADTQYF. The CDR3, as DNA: TGTGCCAGCAGGAGGGCAGATACGCAGTATTTT.

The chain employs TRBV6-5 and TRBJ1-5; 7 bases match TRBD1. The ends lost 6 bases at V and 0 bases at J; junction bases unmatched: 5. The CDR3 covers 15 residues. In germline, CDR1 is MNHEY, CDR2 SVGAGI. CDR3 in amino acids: CASRLTGVSNQPQHF. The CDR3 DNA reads TGTGCCAGCAGACTCACAGGGGTTAGCAATCAGCCCCAGCATTTT.

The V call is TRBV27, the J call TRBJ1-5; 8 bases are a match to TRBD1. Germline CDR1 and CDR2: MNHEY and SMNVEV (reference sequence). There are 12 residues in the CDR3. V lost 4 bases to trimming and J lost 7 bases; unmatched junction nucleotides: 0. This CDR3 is CASSSGGQPQHF. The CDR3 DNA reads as TGTGCCAGCAGTTCAGGGGGCCAGCCCCAGCATTTT.

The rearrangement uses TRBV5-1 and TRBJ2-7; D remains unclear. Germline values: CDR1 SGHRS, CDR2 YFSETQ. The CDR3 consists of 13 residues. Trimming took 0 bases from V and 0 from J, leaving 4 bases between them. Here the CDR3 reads CASSLALSYEQYF. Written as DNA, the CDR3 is TGCGCCAGCAGCTTGGCACTCTCCTACGAGCAGTACTTC.

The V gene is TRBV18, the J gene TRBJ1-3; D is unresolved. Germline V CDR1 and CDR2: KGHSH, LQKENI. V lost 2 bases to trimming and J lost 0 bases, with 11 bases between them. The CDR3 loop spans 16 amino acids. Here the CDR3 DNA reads TGTGCCAGCTCACCAAAGACGGCAAACTCTGGAAACACCATATATTTT. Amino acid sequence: CASSPKTANSGNTIYF.

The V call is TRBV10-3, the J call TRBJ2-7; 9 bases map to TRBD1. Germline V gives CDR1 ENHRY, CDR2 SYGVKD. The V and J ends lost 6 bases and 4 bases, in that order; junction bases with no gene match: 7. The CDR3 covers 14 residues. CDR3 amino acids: CAIRTDRGGYEQYF. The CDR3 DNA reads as TGTGCCATCAGGACGGACAGGGGAGGATACGAGCAGTACTTC.

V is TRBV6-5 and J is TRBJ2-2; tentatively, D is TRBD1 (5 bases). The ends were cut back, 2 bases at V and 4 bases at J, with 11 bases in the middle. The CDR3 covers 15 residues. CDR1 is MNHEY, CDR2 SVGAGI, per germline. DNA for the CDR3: TGTGCCAGCAGTTACGGACATTTCCTCACCGGGGAGCTGTTTTTT. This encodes CASSYGHFLTGELFF.

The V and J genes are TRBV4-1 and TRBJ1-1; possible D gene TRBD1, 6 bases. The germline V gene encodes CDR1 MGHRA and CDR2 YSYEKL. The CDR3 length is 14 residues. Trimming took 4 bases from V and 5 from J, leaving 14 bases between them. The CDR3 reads CASSPTGIRTEAFF. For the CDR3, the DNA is TGCGCCAGCAGCCCAACAGGGATACGGACTGAAGCTTTCTTT.

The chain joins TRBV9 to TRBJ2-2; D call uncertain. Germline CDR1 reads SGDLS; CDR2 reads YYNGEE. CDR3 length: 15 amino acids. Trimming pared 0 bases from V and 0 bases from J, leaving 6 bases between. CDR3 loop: CASSVVGTNTGELFF. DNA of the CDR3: TGTGCCAGCAGCGTAGTGGGGACGAACACCGGGGAGCTGTTTTTT.

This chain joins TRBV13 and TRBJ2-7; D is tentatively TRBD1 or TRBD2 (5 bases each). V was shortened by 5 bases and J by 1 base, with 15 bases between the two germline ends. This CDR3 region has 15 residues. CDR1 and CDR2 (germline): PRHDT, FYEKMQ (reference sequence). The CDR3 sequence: CASSPPRDVSYEQYF. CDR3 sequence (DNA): TGTGCCAGCAGCCCCCCCCGGGACGTATCCTACGAGCAGTACTTC.

CDR3 amino acids: CASRHRGVDEKLFF. DNA for the CDR3: TGCGCCAGCCGCCACAGGGGCGTTGATGAAAAACTGTTTTTT. This chain uses TRBV5-1 with TRBJ1-4; 7 bases line up with TRBD1. V gave up 7 bases and J gave up 6 bases; unmatched junction bases: 9. The CDR3 contains 14 residues. Looked up from germline, CDR1 is SGHRS and CDR2 is YFSETQ.

The CDR3 coding sequence is TGTGCCAGCAGCTTGCAGGGGACGGGCTACGAGCAGTACTTC. It is translated as CASSLQGTGYEQYF. The chain is built from TRBV11-2 and TRBJ2-7, with D possibly being TRBD1 (6 bases). In germline, CDR1 is SGHAT, CDR2 FQNNGV. The germline V and J ends were trimmed by 3 bases and 3 bases, with 12 bases remaining between them. CDR3 length equals 14 residues.

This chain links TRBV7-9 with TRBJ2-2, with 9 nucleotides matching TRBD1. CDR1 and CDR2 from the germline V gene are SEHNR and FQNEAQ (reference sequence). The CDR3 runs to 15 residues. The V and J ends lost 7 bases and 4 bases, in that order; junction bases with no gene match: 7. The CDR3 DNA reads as TGTGCCAGCATCACAGACAGGGGGAGCACCGGGGAGCTGTTTTTT. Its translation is CASITDRGSTGELFF.

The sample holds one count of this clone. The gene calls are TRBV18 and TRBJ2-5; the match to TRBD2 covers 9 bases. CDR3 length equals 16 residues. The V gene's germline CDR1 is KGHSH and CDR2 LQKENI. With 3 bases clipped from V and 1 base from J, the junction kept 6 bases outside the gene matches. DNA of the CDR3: TGTGCCAGCTCACCTCGCGGGAGGGCTCCCCAAGAGACCCAGTACTTC. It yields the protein CASSPRGRAPQETQYF. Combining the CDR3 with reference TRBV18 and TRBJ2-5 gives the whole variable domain NAGVMQNPRHLVRRRGQEARLRCSPMKGHSHVYWYRQLPEEGLKFMVYLQKENIIDESGMPKERFSAEFPKEGPSILRIQQVVRGDSAAYFCASSPRGRAPQETQYFGPGTRLLVL.

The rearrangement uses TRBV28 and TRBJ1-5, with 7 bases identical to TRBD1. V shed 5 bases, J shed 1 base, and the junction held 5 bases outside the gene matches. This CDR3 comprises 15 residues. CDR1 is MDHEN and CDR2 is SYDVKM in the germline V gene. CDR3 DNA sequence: TGTGCCAGCAGTCCCAGGGGGATCAGCAATCAGCCCCAGCATTTT. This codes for CASSPRGISNQPQHF.

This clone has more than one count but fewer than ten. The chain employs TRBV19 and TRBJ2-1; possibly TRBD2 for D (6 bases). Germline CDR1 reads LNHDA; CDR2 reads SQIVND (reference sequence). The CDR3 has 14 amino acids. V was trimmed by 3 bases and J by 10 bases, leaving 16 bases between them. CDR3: CASSISGAPKEQFF. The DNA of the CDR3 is TGTGCCAGTAGTATCTCGGGAGCCCCAAAGGAGCAGTTCTTC. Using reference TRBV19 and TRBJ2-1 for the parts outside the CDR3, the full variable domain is DGGITQSPKYLFRKEGQNVTLSCEQNLNHDAMYWYRQDPGQGLRLIYYSQIVNDFQKGDIAEGYSVSREKKESFPLTVTSAQKNPTAFYLCASSISGAPKEQFFGPGTRLTVL.